These 5 T cell receptor beta chains came from one sample sequenced in a study of T-cell memory formation after mild COVID-19. TCRdb ran MiXCR on the 5' RACE reads and lists one entry per CDR3 protein. The data hold 150,000 or so distinct CDR3 sequences, with 25% to 40% observed a single time. Sequencing input: PBMCs or a T cell subset sorted from them (not recorded which). All receptors come from an adult woman who had mild COVID-19 (a few samples of this study predate the infection). Cell type and time point are not known.

This rearrangement joins TRBV9 to TRBJ2-7; D not certain. CDR1 and CDR2 from the germline V gene are SGDLS and YYNGEE. The CDR3 is made up of 14 amino acids. V was cut by 3 bases and J by 5 bases, with 15 bases left in between. The CDR3 loop reads CASSAQVGNDEQYF. The CDR3 DNA reads TGTGCCAGCAGCGCCCAGGTGGGGAACGACGAGCAGTACTTC. Filled out from reference TRBV9 and TRBJ2-7, the complete variable domain reads DSGVTQTPKHLITATGQRVTLRCSPRSGDLSVYWYQQSLDQGLQFLIQYYNGEERAKGNILERFSAQQFPDLHSELNLSSLELGDSALYFCASSAQVGNDEQYFGPGTRLTVT.

This clonotype showed up just a few times. The chain couples TRBV7-9 to TRBJ2-7; D may correspond to TRBD1 or TRBD2 (5 bases each). CDR3 size: 14 residues. The V gene lost 6 bases and the J gene lost 1 base, with 13 bases spanning the gap. Germline CDR1 and CDR2: SEHNR and FQNEAQ (reference sequence). CDR3 sequence reads: CASSSRDLSYEQYF. CDR3 in DNA: TGTGCCAGCAGTTCCCGGGACCTGTCCTACGAGCAGTACTTC. The entire variable domain, with the rest obtained from reference TRBV7-9 and TRBJ2-7, is as follows: DTGVSQNPRHKITKRGQNVTFRCDPISEHNRLYWYRQTLGQGPEFLTYFQNEAQLEKSRLLSDRFSAERPKGSFSTLEIQRTEQGDSAMYLCASSSRDLSYEQYFGPGTRLTVT.

This clonotype showed up just a few times. V gene TRBV5-1 combines with J gene TRBJ2-1; 9 bases fit TRBD1. Per germline, CDR1 SGHRS and CDR2 YFSETQ. This CDR3 has 21 amino acids. J gave up 4 bases and V 1 base, and 21 bases lay outside the gene matches. In DNA form, the CDR3 reads TGCGCCAGCAGCTTGCCAAGGCCGGGACAGGGCCTCCTTTTCCCTTACAATGAGCAGTTCTTC. It yields the protein CASSLPRPGQGLLFPYNEQFF.

The chain links TRBV27 to TRBJ2-7, with D uncertain. V shed 3 bases and J shed 3 bases, with 18 bases lying between them. There are 16 residues in the CDR3. Germline loops: CDR1 MNHEY, CDR2 SMNVEV (reference sequence). The CDR3: CASSFNRADRVYEQYF. CDR3 coding DNA: TGTGCCAGCAGTTTTAATCGGGCAGACCGAGTCTACGAGCAGTACTTC.

V gene TRBV7-9 combines with J gene TRBJ1-1; D call uncertain. V lost 6 bases and J lost 1, with 9 bases in between. This CDR3 is 13 amino acids long. Per the germline V gene, CDR1 is SEHNR and CDR2 is FQNEAQ (reference sequence). The CDR3 nucleotides read TGTGCCAGCAGGGAACGGGGGAACACTGAAGCTTTCTTT. As protein: CASRERGNTEAFF.